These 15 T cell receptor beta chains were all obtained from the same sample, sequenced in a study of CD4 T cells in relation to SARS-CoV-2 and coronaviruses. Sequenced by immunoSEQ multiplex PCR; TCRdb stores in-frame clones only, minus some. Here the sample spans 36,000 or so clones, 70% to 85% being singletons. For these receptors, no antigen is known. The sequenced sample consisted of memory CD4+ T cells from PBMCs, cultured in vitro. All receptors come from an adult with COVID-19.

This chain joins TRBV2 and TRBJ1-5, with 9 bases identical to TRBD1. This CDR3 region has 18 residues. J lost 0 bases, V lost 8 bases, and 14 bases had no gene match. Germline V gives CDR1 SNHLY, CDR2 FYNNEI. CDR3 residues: CASREGTGPAYSNQPQHF. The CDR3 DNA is TGTGCCAGCCGAGAAGGGACAGGGCCTGCGTATAGCAATCAGCCCCAGCATTTT.

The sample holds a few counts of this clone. CDR3 region: CATIHGDRGGDTQYF. DNA for the CDR3: TGTGCCACCATCCACGGGGACAGGGGAGGAGATACGCAGTATTTT. The chain employs TRBV6-5 and TRBJ2-3, with 10 bases matching TRBD1. The CDR3 covers 15 residues. V lost 10 bases to trimming and J lost 5 bases; unmatched junction nucleotides: 12. CDR1 and CDR2 (germline): MNHEY, SVGAGI.

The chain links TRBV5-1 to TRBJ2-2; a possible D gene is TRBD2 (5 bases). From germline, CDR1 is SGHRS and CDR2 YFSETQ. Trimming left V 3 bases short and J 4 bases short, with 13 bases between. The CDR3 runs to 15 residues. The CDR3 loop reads CASSWLAGATGELFF. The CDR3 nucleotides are TGCGCCAGCAGCTGGCTAGCCGGAGCCACCGGGGAGCTGTTTTTT.

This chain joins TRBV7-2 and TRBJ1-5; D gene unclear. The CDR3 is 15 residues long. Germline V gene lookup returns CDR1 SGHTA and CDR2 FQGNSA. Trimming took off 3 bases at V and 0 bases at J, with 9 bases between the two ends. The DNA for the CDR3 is TGTGCCAGCAGCTTGGTTAGATATAGCAATCAGCCCCAGCATTTT. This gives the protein CASSLVRYSNQPQHF.

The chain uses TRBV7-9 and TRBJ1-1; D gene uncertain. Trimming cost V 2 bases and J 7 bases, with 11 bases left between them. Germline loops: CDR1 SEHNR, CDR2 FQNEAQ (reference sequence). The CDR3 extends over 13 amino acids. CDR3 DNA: TGTGCCAGCAGCTTAATACCCTCTTATGAAGCTTTCTTT. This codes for CASSLIPSYEAFF. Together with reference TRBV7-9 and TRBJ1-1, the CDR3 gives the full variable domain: DTGVSQNPRHKITKRGQNVTFRCDPISEHNRLYWYRQTLGQGPEFLTYFQNEAQLEKSRLLSDRFSAERPKGSFSTLEIQRTEQGDSAMYLCASSLIPSYEAFFGQGTRLTVV.

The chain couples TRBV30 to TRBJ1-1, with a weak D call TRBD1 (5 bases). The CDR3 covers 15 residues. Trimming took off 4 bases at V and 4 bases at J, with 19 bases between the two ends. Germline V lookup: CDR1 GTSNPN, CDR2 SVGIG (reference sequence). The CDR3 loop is CAWNGGVDRLTEAFF. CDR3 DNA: TGTGCCTGGAATGGGGGGGTGGATAGGCTCACTGAAGCTTTCTTT. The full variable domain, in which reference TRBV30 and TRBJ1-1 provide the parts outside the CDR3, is SQTIHQWPATLVQPVGSPLSLECTVEGTSNPNLYWYRQAAGRGLQLLFYSVGIGQISSEVPQNLSASRPQDRQFILSSKKLLLSDSGFYLCAWNGGVDRLTEAFFGQGTRLTVV.

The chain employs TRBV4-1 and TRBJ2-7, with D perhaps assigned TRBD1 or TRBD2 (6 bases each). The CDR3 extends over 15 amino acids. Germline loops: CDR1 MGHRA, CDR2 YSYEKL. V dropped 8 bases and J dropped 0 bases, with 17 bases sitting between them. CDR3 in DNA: TGCGCCAGCGCTCTTGAACAGGGAGGCTCCTACGAGCAGTACTTC. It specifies CASALEQGGSYEQYF.

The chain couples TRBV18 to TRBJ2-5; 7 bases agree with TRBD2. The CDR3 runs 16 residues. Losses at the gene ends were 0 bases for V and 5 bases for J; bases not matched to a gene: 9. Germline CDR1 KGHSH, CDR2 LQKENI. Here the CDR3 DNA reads TGTGCCAGCTCACCACCTCGGACGGTCGGGGGGGAGACCCAGTACTTC. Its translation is CASSPPRTVGGETQYF.

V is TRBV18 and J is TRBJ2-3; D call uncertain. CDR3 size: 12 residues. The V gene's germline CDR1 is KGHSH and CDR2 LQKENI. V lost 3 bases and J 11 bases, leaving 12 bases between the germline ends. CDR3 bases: TGTGCCAGCTCACCGAACTCACTGGGGCAGTATTTT. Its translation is CASSPNSLGQYF.

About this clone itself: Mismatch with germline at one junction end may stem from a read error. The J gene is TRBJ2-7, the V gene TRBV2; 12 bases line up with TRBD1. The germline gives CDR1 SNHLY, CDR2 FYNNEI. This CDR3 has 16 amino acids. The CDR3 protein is CASKLTGTGGSNEQYF. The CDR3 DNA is TGTGCCAGCAAGCTTACCGGGACAGGGGGCTCCAACGAGCAGTACTTC.

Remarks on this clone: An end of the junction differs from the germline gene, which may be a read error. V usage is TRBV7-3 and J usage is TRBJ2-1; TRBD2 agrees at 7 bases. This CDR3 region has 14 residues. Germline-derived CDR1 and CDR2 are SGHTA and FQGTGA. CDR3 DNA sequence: TGTGCCAGCAGCTATAGCGGGCCCTATAATGAGCAGTTCTTC. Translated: CASSYSGPYNEQFF.

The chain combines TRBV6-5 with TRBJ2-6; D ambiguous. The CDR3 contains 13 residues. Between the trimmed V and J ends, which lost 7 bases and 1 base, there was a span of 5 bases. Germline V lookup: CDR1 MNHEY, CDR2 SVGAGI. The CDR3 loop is CASNPSGANVLTF. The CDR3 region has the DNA TGTGCCAGCAATCCGTCTGGGGCCAACGTCCTGACTTTC.

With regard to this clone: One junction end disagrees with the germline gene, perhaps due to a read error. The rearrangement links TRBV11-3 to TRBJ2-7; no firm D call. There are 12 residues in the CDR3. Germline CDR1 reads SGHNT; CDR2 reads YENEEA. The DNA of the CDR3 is TGTGCCAGCAGCTTTGACTCCGACGAGCAGTACTTC. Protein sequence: CASSFDSDEQYF.

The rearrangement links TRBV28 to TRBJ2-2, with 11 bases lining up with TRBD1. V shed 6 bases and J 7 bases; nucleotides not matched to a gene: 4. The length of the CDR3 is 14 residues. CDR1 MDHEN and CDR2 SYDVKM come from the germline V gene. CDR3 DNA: TGTGCCAGCAGACAGGACAGGGGGCTCGGGGAGCTGTTTTTT. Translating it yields CASRQDRGLGELFF. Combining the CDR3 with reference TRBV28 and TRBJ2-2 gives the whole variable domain DVKVTQSSRYLVKRTGEKVFLECVQDMDHENMFWYRQDPGLGLRLIYFSYDVKMKEKGDIPEGYSVSREKKERFSLILESASTNQTSMYLCASRQDRGLGELFFGEGSRLTVL.

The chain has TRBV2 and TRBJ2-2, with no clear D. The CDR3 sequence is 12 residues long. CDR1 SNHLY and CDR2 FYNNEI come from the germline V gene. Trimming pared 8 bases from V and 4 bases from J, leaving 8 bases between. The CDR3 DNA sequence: TGTGCCAGCGACCTCCGCACCGGGGAGCTGTTTTTT. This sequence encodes CASDLRTGELFF.